These T cell receptor beta chains were read from a single sample in a study of T cells in Graves' hyperthyroidism and ophthalmopathy. TCRdb redid the calling of the multiplex PCR reads with MiXCR, one entry per CDR3 protein. The profile shows roughly 800,000 distinct CDR3 sequences, 35% to 45% of them singletons. Sequencing used blood. The receptors were sampled from a man between 18 and 35 years old with Graves' hyperthyroidism. Both conserved end residues are part of each CDR3. D genes are given only for firm matches. Expanded clones are given a class, and other clones once, few, many or no size at all.

>13|TRBJ2-2|TRBV9|NA|many
CASSSLGAGELFF
TGTGCCAGCAGCTCCCTCGGCGCCGGGGAGCTGTTTTTT
>16|TRBJ1-1|TRBV9|NA|NA
CASSQPGLPLNTEAFF
TGCGCCAGCAGCCAACCCGGGCTACCCCTAAACACTGAAGCTTTCTTT
>13|TRBJ2-5|TRBV7-9|NA|few
CASSQQLQETQYF
TGTGCCAGCAGCCAACAGTTACAAGAGACCCAGTACTTC
>16|TRBJ2-6|TRBV19|TRBD2|NA
CASSISGGAGANVLTF
TGTGCCAGTAGTATAAGCGGGGGCGCTGGGGCCAACGTCCTGACTTTC
>14|TRBJ1-1|TRBV7-2|NA|NA
CASSLLSDTTEAFF
TGTGCCAGCAGCTTGCTGTCGGACACCACTGAAGCTTTCTTT
>13|TRBJ2-7|TRBV29-1|TRBD1|many
CSVETGESYEQYF
TGCAGCGTTGAGACAGGGGAAAGCTACGAGCAGTACTTC
>16|TRBJ1-3|TRBV7-9|TRBD1|NA
CASSPRTGLSGNTIYF
TGTGCCAGCAGCCCGAGGACAGGACTCTCTGGAAACACCATATATTTT
>14|TRBJ1-6|TRBV7-9|TRBD1|many
CASSLTGDNSPLHF
TGTGCCAGCAGCTTAACAGGGGACAATTCACCCCTCCACTTT
>14|TRBJ2-5|TRBV19|NA|few
CASSLSGFAETQYF
TGTGCCAGTAGTCTCAGCGGATTTGCGGAGACCCAGTACTTC
>15|TRBJ1-4|TRBV2|NA|few
CASRAVSTANEKLFF
TGTGCCAGCAGAGCCGTCTCGACAGCTAATGAAAAACTGTTTTTT
>14|TRBJ2-2|TRBV20-1|TRBD1|NA
CSARRDRNTGELFF
TGCAGTGCTAGAAGGGACAGGAACACCGGGGAGCTGTTTTTT
>16|TRBJ1-2|TRBV7-9|NA|NA
CASSFGQSPVNYGYTF
TGTGCCAGCAGCTTCGGGCAGTCGCCCGTTAACTATGGCTACACCTTC
>14|TRBJ2-2|TRBV19|NA|few
CASSAGVAYGELFF
TGTGCCAGCTCAGCGGGCGTCGCATACGGGGAGCTGTTTTTT
>14|TRBJ2-5|TRBV10-3|TRBD2|NA
CASSYKSGEETQYF
TGTGCCAGCAGTTACAAGAGCGGGGAAGAGACCCAGTACTTC
>13|TRBJ2-7|TRBV7-6|NA|once
CASSSDSIYEQYF
TGTGCCAGCAGTTCGGACAGCATCTACGAGCAGTACTTC
>14|TRBJ2-7|TRBV5-1|NA|NA
CASSLEEGGYEQYF
TGCGCCAGCAGCTTGGAGGAAGGGGGCTACGAGCAGTACTTC
>14|TRBJ1-1|TRBV5-5|NA|few
CASSLFQRDTEAFF
TGTGCCAGCAGCTTGTTCCAGAGGGACACTGAAGCTTTCTTT
>11|TRBJ1-2|TRBV29-1|NA|NA
CGALEPVGYTF
TGCGGCGCACTCGAGCCAGTCGGCTACACCTTC
>16|TRBJ2-5|TRBV7-3|TRBD2|few
CASRLATSGIQETQYF
TGCGCCAGCAGGCTTGCGACTAGCGGAATTCAAGAGACCCAGTACTTC
>13|TRBJ1-2|TRBV29-1|NA|NA
CSVNREGREVPTF
TGCAGCGTTAACAGGGAGGGCAGGGAGGTTCCCACCTTC
>12|TRBJ2-2|TRBV7-2|NA|few
CASNRDTGELFF
TGTGCCAGCAACAGGGACACCGGGGAGCTGTTTTTT
>14|TRBJ1-1|TRBV29-1|TRBD1|NA
CSVVKTGRKPEAFF
TGCAGCGTTGTAAAGACAGGGAGGAAACCTGAAGCTTTCTTT
>12|TRBJ1-1|TRBV29-1|TRBD1|NA
CSVGDRVTEAFF
TGCAGCGTTGGAGACAGGGTCACTGAAGCTTTCTTT
>17|TRBJ2-2|TRBV6-4|NA|few
CASSDSFVTGNTGELFF
TGTGCCAGCAGTGACTCGTTCGTGACAGGCAACACCGGGGAGCTGTTTTTT
>15|TRBJ2-5|TRBV15|TRBD2|NA
CATSRLAGVSETQYF
TGTGCCACCAGCAGACTAGCGGGAGTATCGGAGACCCAGTACTTC
>13|TRBJ1-1|TRBV7-9|NA|NA
CASSLEGVTEAFF
TGTGCCAGCAGCTTGGAGGGGGTTACTGAAGCTTTCTTT
>16|TRBJ1-5|TRBV15|TRBD1|many
CATSRDGWDRNQPQHF
TGTGCCACCAGCAGAGATGGTTGGGACAGGAATCAGCCCCAGCATTTT
>13|TRBJ2-2|TRBV6-6|NA|NA
CASSHQGSGELFF
TGTGCCAGCAGCCACCAGGGTTCCGGGGAGCTGTTTTTT
>16|TRBJ2-7|TRBV5-1|NA|NA
CASSLEWSAAVGEQYF
TGCGCCAGCAGCTTGGAGTGGTCAGCCGCCGTCGGCGAGCAGTACTTC
>14|TRBJ2-1|TRBV10-3|TRBD1|few
CAISAGTGYPKQFF
TGTGCCATCAGCGCCGGGACAGGATATCCCAAGCAGTTCTTC
>12|TRBJ2-5|TRBV12-5|NA|NA
CASGPGGVPKYF
TGTGCTAGTGGTCCCGGAGGGGTCCCCAAGTACTTC
>16|TRBJ2-5|TRBV9|TRBD1|NA
CASSASSVTGRETQYF
TGTGCCAGCAGCGCCAGCAGTGTGACAGGGCGAGAGACCCAGTACTTC
>15|TRBJ1-1|TRBV7-9|NA|NA
CASSLVGQPNTEAFF
TGTGCCAGCAGCTTAGTGGGACAACCGAACACTGAAGCTTTCTTT
>15|TRBJ1-3|TRBV11-2|NA|NA
CASSFGSSSGNTIYF
TGTGCCAGCAGCTTTGGCAGCTCCTCTGGAAACACCATATATTTT
>14|TRBJ1-5|TRBV2|TRBD1|many
CASSGTGVNQPQHF
TGTGCCAGCAGTGGGACAGGGGTCAATCAGCCCCAGCATTTT
>11|TRBJ1-2|TRBV20-1|TRBD1|NA
CSAGTGTGNTF
TGCAGTGCCGGGACAGGGACTGGAAACACCTTC
>15|TRBJ2-7|TRBV7-9|NA|NA
CASSLQVGGLEEQYF
TGTGCCAGCAGCTTACAGGTCGGGGGACTGGAAGAGCAGTACTTC
>17|TRBJ1-6|TRBV7-9|NA|few
CASSFFDTPSYNSPLHF
TGTGCCAGCAGCTTTTTCGATACTCCCTCCTATAATTCACCCCTCCACTTT
>11|TRBJ1-2|TRBV29-1|NA|NA
CSVAGPYGYTF
TGCAGCGTTGCCGGACCTTATGGCTACACCTTC
>11|TRBJ2-7|TRBV20-1|TRBD1|many
CSFDRDYEQYF
TGCAGTTTTGACAGGGACTACGAGCAGTACTTC
>14|TRBJ1-4|TRBV10-1|TRBD1|many
CASSWTGQEEKLFF
TGCGCCAGCAGCTGGACAGGACAAGAAGAAAAACTGTTTTTT
>12|TRBJ1-1|TRBV29-1|NA|many
CSVPARGTEAFF
TGCAGCGTTCCGGCTCGGGGCACTGAAGCTTTCTTT
>15|TRBJ2-5|TRBV7-7|NA|many
CASSSHRAGQETQYF
TGTGCTAGCAGCTCCCACAGGGCAGGCCAAGAGACCCAGTACTTC
>15|TRBJ2-7|TRBV6-1|TRBD2|NA
CASSRTSGQSYEQYF
TGTGCCAGCAGTCGCACTAGCGGCCAATCCTACGAGCAGTACTTC
>14|TRBJ2-2|TRBV5-1|NA|few
CASSFDRTTGELFF
TGCGCCAGCAGCTTCGACAGGACAACCGGGGAGCTGTTTTTT
>14|TRBJ1-1|TRBV29-1|NA|many
CSVDFRGPNTEAFF
TGCAGCGTTGATTTCAGGGGTCCGAACACTGAAGCTTTCTTT
>12|TRBJ1-4|TRBV7-2|NA|many
CASSLDNEKLFF
TGTGCCAGCAGCTTAGACAATGAAAAACTGTTTTTT
>15|TRBJ1-4|TRBV2|TRBD1|few
CASSESRTGVEKLFF
TGTGCCAGCAGTGAATCTAGGACAGGGGTTGAAAAACTGTTTTTT
>16|TRBJ1-6|TRBV2|NA|many
CASSERSGGGNSPLHF
TGTGCCAGCAGTGAAAGATCGGGCGGGGGTAATTCACCCCTCCACTTT
>14|TRBJ2-7|TRBV10-3|NA|once
CASSFTGPQREQYF
TGTGCCAGCAGTTTCACGGGGCCTCAACGGGAGCAGTACTTC
>15|TRBJ2-7|TRBV2|NA|few
CASSTSGNIGYEQYF
TGTGCCAGCAGTACTTCAGGGAATATCGGCTACGAGCAGTACTTC
>13|TRBJ2-7|TRBV4-1|NA|NA
CASSHGHSYEQYF
TGCGCCAGCAGCCACGGGCACTCCTACGAGCAGTACTTC
>13|TRBJ1-1|TRBV5-6|NA|few
CASSQDLVAEAFF
TGTGCCAGCAGCCAGGACCTAGTGGCTGAAGCTTTCTTT
>12|TRBJ1-2|TRBV29-1|NA|NA
CSVEDTGIGYTF
TGCAGCGTTGAAGACACAGGCATAGGCTACACCTTC
>16|TRBJ2-5|TRBV9|TRBD2|NA
CASSVDGSGIPETQYF
TGTGCCAGCAGCGTAGATGGTAGCGGGATCCCAGAGACCCAGTACTTC
>15|TRBJ1-4|TRBV27|TRBD1|NA
CASKSMGQGDEKLFF
TGTGCCAGCAAATCGATGGGACAGGGTGACGAAAAACTGTTTTTT
>13|TRBJ2-7|TRBV7-9|NA|NA
CASSLAARGEQYF
TGTGCCAGCAGCTTAGCGGCCAGAGGCGAGCAGTACTTC
>16|TRBJ2-2|TRBV9|NA|NA
CASSAHHNTATGELFF
TGTGCCAGCAGCGCACACCATAACACGGCCACCGGGGAGCTGTTTTTT
>12|TRBJ1-6|TRBV7-9|NA|many
CASQPGNSPLHF
TGTGCCAGCCAGCCCGGTAATTCACCCCTCCACTTT
>16|TRBJ1-3|TRBV12-3/TRBV12-4|NA|NA
CASSLEGPYSGNTIYF
TGTGCCAGCAGTTTGGAGGGGCCTTACTCTGGAAACACCATATATTTT